This TCR beta chain stems from a study of cytomegalovirus exposure and HLA in healthy donors. General study results and limits: A later analysis linked a missense variant in DCLRE1C to the trimming of TCR beta V and J genes. Most sequenced TCRs were rare (though some public TCRs occurred in many donors). Researchers counted around 150 TCR beta chains as cytomegalovirus-associated. Analyzed later, association rates of TCRs varied across HLA loci, with DRB1 most and HLA-C fewest.

The CDR3 extends over 13 amino acids. Germline CDR1 reads SNHLY; CDR2 reads FYNNEI. J was trimmed by 1 base and V by 6 bases; bases with no gene match: 1. PCR involved 60 Vbeta and 13 Jbeta primers. Profiled with immunoSEQ multiplex PCR; TCRdb holds only in-frame clones, not every one. The repertoire holds over 130,000 clones, with almost 85% as singletons. Concerning this clone: Its antigen is not known.

The TCR was taken from a man aged 25 to 45 in good health and CMV-seropositive. The V and J genes are TRBV2 and TRBJ1-1; 8 positions agree with TRBD1. Sequenced input: PBMCs. The CDR3 DNA reads TGTGCCAGCAGCAGGGGGCAGAACACTGAAGCTTTCTTT. The encoded protein is CASSRGQNTEAFF. Drawing the rest from reference TRBV2 and TRBJ1-1, the complete variable domain is EPEVTQTPSHQVTQMGQEVILRCVPISNHLYFYWYRQILGQKVEFLVSFYNNEISEKSEIFDDQFSVERPDGSNFTLKIRSTKLEDSAMYFCASSRGQNTEAFFGQGTRLTVV.